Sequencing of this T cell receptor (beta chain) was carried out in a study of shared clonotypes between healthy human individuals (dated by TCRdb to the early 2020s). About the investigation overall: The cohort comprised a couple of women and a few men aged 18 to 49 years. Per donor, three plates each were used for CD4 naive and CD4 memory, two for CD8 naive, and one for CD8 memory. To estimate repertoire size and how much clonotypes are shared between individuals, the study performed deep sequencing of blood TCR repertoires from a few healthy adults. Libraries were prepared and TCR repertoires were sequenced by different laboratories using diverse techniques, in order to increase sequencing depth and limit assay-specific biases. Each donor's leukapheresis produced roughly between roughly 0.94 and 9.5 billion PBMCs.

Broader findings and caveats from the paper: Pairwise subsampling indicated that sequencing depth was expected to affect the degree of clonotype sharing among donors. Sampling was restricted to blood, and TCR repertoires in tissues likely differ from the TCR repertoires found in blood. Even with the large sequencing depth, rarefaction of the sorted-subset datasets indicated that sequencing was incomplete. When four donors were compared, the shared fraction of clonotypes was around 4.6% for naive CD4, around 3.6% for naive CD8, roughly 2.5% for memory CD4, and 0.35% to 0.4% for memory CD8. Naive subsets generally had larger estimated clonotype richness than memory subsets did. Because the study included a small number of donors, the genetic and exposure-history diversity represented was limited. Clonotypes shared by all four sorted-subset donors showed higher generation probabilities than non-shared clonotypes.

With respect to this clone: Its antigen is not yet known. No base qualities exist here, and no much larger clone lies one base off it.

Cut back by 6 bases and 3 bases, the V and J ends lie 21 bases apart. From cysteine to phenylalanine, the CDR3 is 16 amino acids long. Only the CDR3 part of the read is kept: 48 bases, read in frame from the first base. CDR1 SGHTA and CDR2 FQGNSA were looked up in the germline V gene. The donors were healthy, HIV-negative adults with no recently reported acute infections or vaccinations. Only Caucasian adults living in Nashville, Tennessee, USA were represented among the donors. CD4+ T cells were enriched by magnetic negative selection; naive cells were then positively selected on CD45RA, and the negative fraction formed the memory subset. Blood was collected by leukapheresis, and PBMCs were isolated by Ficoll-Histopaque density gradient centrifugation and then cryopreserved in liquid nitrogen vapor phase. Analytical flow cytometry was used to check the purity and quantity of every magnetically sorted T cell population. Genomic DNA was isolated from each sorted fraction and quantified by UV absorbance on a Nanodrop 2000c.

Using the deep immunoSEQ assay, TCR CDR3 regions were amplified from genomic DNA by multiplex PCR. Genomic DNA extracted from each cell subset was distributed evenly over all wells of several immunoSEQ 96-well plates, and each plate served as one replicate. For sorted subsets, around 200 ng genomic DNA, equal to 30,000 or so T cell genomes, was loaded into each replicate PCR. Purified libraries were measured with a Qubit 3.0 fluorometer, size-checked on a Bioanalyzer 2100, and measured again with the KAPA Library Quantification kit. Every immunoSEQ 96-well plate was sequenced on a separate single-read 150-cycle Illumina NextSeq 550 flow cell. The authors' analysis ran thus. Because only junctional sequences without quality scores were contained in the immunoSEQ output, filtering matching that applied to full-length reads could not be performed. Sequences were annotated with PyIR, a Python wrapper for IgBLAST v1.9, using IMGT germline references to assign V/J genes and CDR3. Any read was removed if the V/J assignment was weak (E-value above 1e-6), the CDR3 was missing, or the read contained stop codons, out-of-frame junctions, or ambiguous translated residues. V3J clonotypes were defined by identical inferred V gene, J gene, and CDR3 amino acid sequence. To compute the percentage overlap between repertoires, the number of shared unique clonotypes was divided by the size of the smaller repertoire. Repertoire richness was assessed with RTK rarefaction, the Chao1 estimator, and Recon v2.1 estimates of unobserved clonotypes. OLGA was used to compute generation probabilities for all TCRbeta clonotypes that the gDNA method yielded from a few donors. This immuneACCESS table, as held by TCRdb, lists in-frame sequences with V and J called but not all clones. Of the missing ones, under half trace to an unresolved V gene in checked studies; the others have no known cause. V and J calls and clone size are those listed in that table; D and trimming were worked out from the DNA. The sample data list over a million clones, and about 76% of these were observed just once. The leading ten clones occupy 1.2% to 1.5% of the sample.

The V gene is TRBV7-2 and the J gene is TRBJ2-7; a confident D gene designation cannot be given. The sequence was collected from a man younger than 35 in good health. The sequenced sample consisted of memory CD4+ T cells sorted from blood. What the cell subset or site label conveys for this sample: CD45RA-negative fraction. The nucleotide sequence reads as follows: TGTGCCAGCAGTCCGAGGAGTGTAGGATTCAACTACGAGCAGTACTTC. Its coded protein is CASSPRSVGFNYEQYF.